This T cell receptor beta chain was recorded in a study of CXCR3-negative and CXCR3-positive naive CD8 T cells. With regard to this clonotype: Its antigen remains unidentified.

UMI-tagged TRB cDNA libraries were built via 5' RACE. From the 5' RACE reads, TCRdb lists one entry per CDR3 protein and no DNA. This sample's table reports 75,000 to 100,000 distinct CDR3 sequences. The CDR3 runs 14 residues. Germline assignment: CDR1 ENHRY and CDR2 SYGVKD. Points from the study as a whole: The TRBV-TRBJ usage of naive CXCR3-negative and CXCR3-positive cells was similar, but that of memory cells differed. For CXCR3-positive naive cells, TRB CDR3s were more hydrophobic than those of CXCR3-negative naive cells.

The chain joins TRBV10-3 to TRBJ2-7; TCRdb proposes TRBD1, but this gene call is untestable without DNA. This receptor was obtained from a human donor in good health. Some clones in this sample may be carry-over from other donors' samples. Sequencing input: naive CXCR3+ CD8+ T cells from blood. Described subset: CD45RO-CCR7+CD27+CD95- naive CD8+ T cells expressing CXCR3 (TNR3+). CDR3 sequence reads: CATARGQGGYEQYF.